The 17 T cell receptor beta chains presented below share a single source sample, sequenced in a study of blood T cell repertoires in COVID-19. TCRdb keeps only in-frame clones here, not all; method: immunoSEQ multiplex PCR. The repertoire holds 270,000 or so clones, with roughly 84% as singletons. Specimen: peripheral blood. Every receptor here comes from a human donor with COVID-19, enrolled during active disease. The donor label of this sample is uncertain.

The chain combines TRBV19 with TRBJ1-3; 8 positions match TRBD1. The V gene's germline CDR1 is LNHDA and CDR2 SQIVND (reference sequence). There are 13 residues in the CDR3. J was trimmed by 1 base and V by 8 bases; bases with no gene match: 1. The CDR3 here is CASGQGSGNTIYF. CDR3 bases: TGTGCCAGTGGACAGGGATCTGGAAACACCATATATTTT.

The chain couples TRBV7-3 to TRBJ2-3, with D possibly TRBD2 on 5 matching bases. Germline V gene lookup returns CDR1 SGHTA and CDR2 FQGTGA. Trimming shortened V by 4 bases and J by 4 bases, and 9 bases separated the two germline ends. CDR3 size: 13 residues. Here the CDR3 DNA reads TGTGCCAGCAGCTACGTGAGGGCAGATACGCAGTATTTT. It encodes CASSYVRADTQYF.

J is TRBJ2-7 and V is TRBV14, with 12 bases that match TRBD2. Germline CDR1 reads SGHDN; CDR2 reads FVKESK. With V trimmed by 2 bases and J by 2 bases, 1 base remained unmatched. The CDR3 contains 15 residues. The CDR3 region is CASSQLAGGPYEQYF. CDR3 sequence (DNA): TGTGCCAGCAGCCAACTAGCGGGAGGGCCCTACGAGCAGTACTTC.

The chain has TRBV7-6 and TRBJ2-1; possible D gene TRBD2, 5 bases. Trimming pared 2 bases from V and 3 bases from J, leaving 14 bases between. This CDR3 has 16 amino acids. The V gene's germline CDR1 is SGHVS and CDR2 FNYEAQ. The CDR3 nucleotides read TGTGCCAGCAGCTTATATTCCAGCGGCTACTACAATGAGCAGTTCTTC. The encoded protein is CASSLYSSGYYNEQFF.

This clone has a single count. J is TRBJ2-7 and V is TRBV6-5; 7 positions match TRBD2. V lost 6 bases to trimming and J lost 7 bases; unmatched junction nucleotides: 6. The CDR3 extends over 12 amino acids. CDR1 and CDR2 (germline): MNHEY, SVGAGI. CDR3 bases: TGTGCCAGCAGCCAAGGGGAGGGGGAGCAGTACTTC. Encoded protein: CASSQGEGEQYF.

This clone occurred once. V gene TRBV10-2 combines with J gene TRBJ1-1; 7 nucleotides agree with TRBD1. The CDR3 runs to 14 residues. Unmatched junction bases numbered 10, after V lost 6 bases and J lost 6 bases. CDR1 is WSHSY and CDR2 is SAAADI in the germline V gene. CDR3 sequence (DNA): TGCGCCAGCAGAGAAACAGGGGAGAGACCTGAAGCTTTCTTT. It yields the protein CASRETGERPEAFF.

The chain recombines TRBV30 with TRBJ1-5; TRBD1 matches 12 bases. CDR1 is GTSNPN, CDR2 SVGIG, per germline (reference sequence). J lost 7 bases, V lost 4 bases, and 8 bases had no gene match. CDR3 length: 15 amino acids. CDR3 region: CAWTGTGGAGQPQHF. CDR3 nucleotide sequence: TGTGCCTGGACTGGGACAGGGGGCGCGGGACAGCCCCAGCATTTT.

This sequence joins TRBV19 and TRBJ1-5; 7 bases match TRBD1. From germline, CDR1 is LNHDA and CDR2 SQIVND (reference sequence). Losses at the gene ends were 4 bases for V and 5 bases for J; bases not matched to a gene: 5. CDR3 length equals 14 residues. CDR3 bases: TGTGCCAGTAGTAAAGACAGGGTGGATCAGCCCCAGCATTTT. Translating gives CASSKDRVDQPQHF.

This clone was picked up a small number of times. This chain connects TRBV3-1 (or the pseudogene TRBV3-2) to TRBJ2-5; D is uncertain. The CDR3 extends over 14 amino acids. V lost 1 base and J lost 1, with 7 bases in between. The germline CDR1 and CDR2 sequences are LGHDT and YNNKEL (reference sequence). CDR3 sequence: CASSQGPVQETQYF. The CDR3 coding sequence is TGTGCCAGCAGCCAAGGGCCAGTCCAAGAGACCCAGTACTTC.

This clone came up once. The rearrangement joins TRBV20-1 to TRBJ2-7; D is unresolved. V lost 3 bases, J lost 2 bases, and 11 bases lay in between. This CDR3 is built from 13 residues. Germline loops: CDR1 DFQATT, CDR2 SNEGSKA (reference sequence). As DNA, the CDR3 is TGCAGTGCTAGTCTCCGGAGCCCCTACGAGCAGTACTTC. Protein product: CSASLRSPYEQYF.

The V call is TRBV9, the J call TRBJ2-7; tentatively, D is TRBD2 (6 bases). This CDR3 contains 15 residues. CDR1 is SGDLS and CDR2 is YYNGEE in the germline V gene. Trimming cost V 2 bases and J 0 bases, with 12 bases left between them. The CDR3 spells CASSVRDLSSYEQYF. Written as DNA, the CDR3 is TGTGCCAGCAGCGTTCGGGACTTAAGCTCCTACGAGCAGTACTTC. The variable domain in full, with the rest retrieved from reference TRBV9 and TRBJ2-7, is DSGVTQTPKHLITATGQRVTLRCSPRSGDLSVYWYQQSLDQGLQFLIQYYNGEERAKGNILERFSAQQFPDLHSELNLSSLELGDSALYFCASSVRDLSSYEQYFGPGTRLTVT.

The J gene is TRBJ2-7, the V gene TRBV11-3, with no clear D. CDR3 length: 14 residues. Germline CDR1 SGHNT, CDR2 YENEEA. V was clipped by 5 bases and J by 3 bases, with 14 bases between them. As DNA, the CDR3 is TGTGCCAGCAGCCTCGACTCTACTCACTACGAGCAGTACTTC. It translates to CASSLDSTHYEQYF. Full variable domain (remainder filled in from reference TRBV11-3 and TRBJ2-7): EAGVVQSPRYKIIEKKQPVAFWCNPISGHNTLYWYLQNLGQGPELLIRYENEEAVDDSQLPKDRFSAERLKGVDSTLKIQPAELGDSAVYLCASSLDSTHYEQYFGPGTRLTVT.

V gene TRBV5-1 combines with J gene TRBJ2-7, with TRBD1 identical over 10 bases. The V gene end was trimmed by 4 bases and the J gene end by 2 bases; junction bases not matched to a gene: 15. The CDR3 length is 18 residues. Looked up from germline, CDR1 is SGHRS and CDR2 is YFSETQ. CDR3 in DNA: TGCGCCAGCAGCCCGGATGGGGGAGACAGGGGGCGACCCTACGAGCAGTACTTC. It specifies CASSPDGGDRGRPYEQYF.

The gene calls are TRBV29-1 and TRBJ1-5; weak D call: TRBD1 (6 bases). V lost 6 bases to trimming and J lost 4 bases, with 10 bases between them. The germline V gene encodes CDR1 SQVTM and CDR2 ANQGSEA. There are 12 residues in the CDR3. CDR3 DNA: TGCAGCGTGGGGGGGCGAAATCAGCCCCAGCATTTT. Protein product: CSVGGRNQPQHF.

CDR3: CASSLGTGVVRGYTF. CDR3 nucleotides: TGTGCCAGCAGCTTAGGGACAGGCGTCGTTCGGGGCTACACCTTC. The chain couples TRBV7-2 to TRBJ1-2, with 7 bases fitting TRBD1. The CDR3 has 15 amino acids. The ends lost 1 base at V and 8 bases at J; junction bases unmatched: 10. Germline loops: CDR1 SGHTA, CDR2 FQGNSA.

The chain recombines TRBV9 with TRBJ2-1; TRBD2 aligns across 10 bases. Germline CDR1 SGDLS, CDR2 YYNGEE. The trim removed 7 bases at V and 5 bases at J, leaving 6 bases unmatched. The length of the CDR3 is 14 residues. The CDR3 DNA reads TGTGCCAGCGGAACGAGCGGGAGGGACAATGAGCAGTTCTTC. Protein: CASGTSGRDNEQFF.

V gene TRBV18 combines with J gene TRBJ2-1, with TRBD2 identical over 8 bases. There are 17 residues in the CDR3. Germline V gene lookup returns CDR1 KGHSH and CDR2 LQKENI. The V segment lost 4 bases and the J segment 5 bases; nucleotides outside the gene matches: 13. The DNA for the CDR3 is TGTGCCAGCTCACAATCTCCTATGACTAGCGTAGACAATGAGCAGTTCTTC. Translating gives CASSQSPMTSVDNEQFF.